The T cell receptor (beta chain) described here comes from a study of blood T cell repertoires in COVID-19. Overall study context: PBMCs, B-cell-depleted T cells, or T cells provided the cDNA or gDNA that made up the material.

Profiled with immunoSEQ multiplex PCR; TCRdb holds only in-frame clones, not every one. The sample lists 170,000 or so clones, approximately 86% occurring once. This clone turned up a few times. V was pared by 4 bases and J by 1 base, with 5 bases between. From germline, CDR1 is SGDLS and CDR2 YYNGEE. This CDR3 has 12 amino acids. The sequenced sample was peripheral blood. This TCR was recovered from a man aged 35 to 55 with active or convalescent COVID-19. This chain connects TRBV9 to TRBJ1-2; D ambiguous. Here the CDR3 reads CASSPSNYGYTF. The CDR3 DNA reads as TGTGCCAGCAGCCCGAGTAACTATGGCTACACCTTC.